These T cell receptor beta chains were read from a single sample in a study of cytomegalovirus exposure and HLA in healthy donors. The table came from immunoSEQ multiplex PCR; TCRdb's copy has only in-frame clones and leaves some out. The sample consists of roughly 71,000 clones, 62% of them appearing once. The sample consisted of PBMCs. The origin of the receptors is a man between 25 and 39 years old in good health and CMV-seronegative. Both conserved end residues are part of each CDR3. D genes are given only for firm matches. Clone size is stated in some rows and not others, as once, few, many or a class when expanded.

J gene,V gene,D gene,clone size,CDR3 protein,CDR3 DNA
TRBJ1-5,TRBV2,TRBD1,-,CASSGSTGAWQPQHF,TGTGCCAGCAGTGGAAGTACAGGGGCTTGGCAGCCCCAGCATTTT
TRBJ2-5,TRBV7-7,-,-,CASSRRSREETQYF,TGTGCCAGCAGCCGCCGGTCGAGGGAAGAGACCCAGTACTTC
TRBJ2-1,TRBV5-1,-,-,CASRVTSSAIYNEQFF,TGCGCCAGCCGGGTGACCTCTAGCGCCATTTACAATGAGCAGTTCTTC
TRBJ1-5,TRBV6-5,-,-,CASSSGQNQPQHF,TGTGCCAGCAGTTCCGGACAGAATCAGCCCCAGCATTTT
TRBJ2-5,TRBV9,-,few,CASSVAPLEQETQYF,TGTGCCAGCAGCGTAGCCCCGTTAGAACAAGAGACCCAGTACTTC
TRBJ1-6,TRBV4-2,TRBD1,few,CASRRDSLSYNSPLHF,TGTGCCAGCAGACGGGACAGTCTATCCTATAATTCACCCCTCCACTTT
TRBJ1-2,TRBV5-6,TRBD1,-,CASSRDRNGYTF,TGTGCCAGCAGCCGGGACAGGAACGGCTACACCTTC
TRBJ2-2,TRBV4-2,TRBD2,-,CASTQSGGAGELFF,TGTGCCAGCACTCAAAGCGGGGGGGCTGGGGAGCTGTTTTTT
TRBJ1-1,TRBV6-5,-,few,CASSPSDSYTEAFF,TGTGCCAGCAGTCCATCCGACAGCTACACTGAAGCTTTCTTT
TRBJ1-6,TRBV5-6,-,few,CASSWASPSSSPLHF,TGTGCCAGCAGCTGGGCCTCCCCGTCGAGTTCACCCCTCCACTTT
TRBJ2-4,TRBV30,TRBD2,-,CAWGTGGNIQYF,TGTGCCTGGGGGACGGGGGGGAACATTCAGTACTTC
TRBJ2-7,TRBV6-5,-,-,CASSSSTGKYEQYF,TGTGCCAGCAGTTCTTCAACAGGGAAATACGAGCAGTACTTC
TRBJ1-5,TRBV7-9,-,-,CASSSAGVQPQHF,TGTGCCAGCAGCTCGGCAGGGGTACAGCCCCAGCATTTT
TRBJ2-7,TRBV5-6,-,-,CASSQGTGSGSYEQYF,TGTGCCAGCAGTCAAGGAACAGGCTCGGGCTCCTACGAGCAGTACTTC
TRBJ2-1,TRBV7-7,TRBD2,once,CASSPTSGGSYNEQFF,TGTGCCAGCAGCCCTACTAGCGGGGGGTCCTACAATGAGCAGTTCTTC